This T cell receptor beta chain is drawn from a study of T cell clonality in common variable immunodeficiency. Patients had low serum IgG, IgA and/or IgM and specific antibody deficiency. CVID subjects were 15 female and approximately 30 male, aged roughly 8 to 64. Both groups were predominantly of Caucasian heritage. Sequencing input was equivalent genomic DNA from CVID and controls. Data came from immunoSEQ multiplex PCR; TCRdb stores just in-frame clones and leaves some out. The table records tens of thousands of clones without singletons, the ten largest covering approximately 4%. General study results and limits: Reportedly, TCR beta sequences from common variable immunodeficiency showed fewer deletions and N-nucleotide insertions.

This clone was seen a handful of times. Its antigen is as yet unknown. The read gets to within 3 residues of the CDR3 end, and the germline J gene fills in the rest. Germline CDR1 is DFQATT and CDR2 is SNEGSKA (reference sequence). V gave up 3 bases and J gave up 9 bases; unmatched junction bases: 10. The CDR3 is 14 residues long. The sequencing sample was made of peripheral blood mononuclear cells. The rearrangement links TRBV20-1 to TRBJ2-1; 8 positions agree with TRBD2. This sequence originates from a human donor with common variable immunodeficiency. Incomplete CDR3 DNA: TGCAGTGCTAGTTCCCCCAGCGGGAGTCGTGAG. Encoded protein: CSASSPSGSRE. Given in full, the CDR3 is CSASSPSGSREQFF.